One sample yielded the 13 T cell receptor beta chains listed below, sequenced in a study of T-cell reconstitution after alpha-beta-depleted transplantation in children. Preparation of the TCRbeta library was carried out with unique molecular identifiers. TCRdb reprocessed the PCR reads via MiXCR and lists one record per CDR3 protein. The table lists about 610,000 distinct CDR3 sequences, about 10% of them singletons. The material sequenced was PBMCs from the stem cell graft donor, taken from the stem cell graft. The receptors originated from a human donor who donated a stem cell graft to a child with acute myeloid leukemia.

The gene calls are TRBV12-3 or TRBV12-4 and TRBJ1-1, with D uncertain. Between the trimmed V and J ends, which lost 9 bases and 1 base, there was a span of 9 bases. The CDR3 has 12 residues. CDR3 residues: CASGARNTEAFF. Written as DNA, the CDR3 is TGTGCCAGTGGCGCGAGGAACACTGAAGCTTTCTTT.

CDR3 nucleotides: TGTGCTAGTGGTTTGGACAGCACAGATACGCAGTATTTT. This codes for CASGLDSTDTQYF. The chain is built from TRBV12-5 and TRBJ2-3; D is ambiguous. Trimming stripped 1 base from V and 0 bases from J, with 2 bases between. Germline CDR1 LGHNT, CDR2 FRNRAP. This CDR3 is 13 amino acids long.

This clonotype was detected many times. The rearrangement uses TRBV12-3 or TRBV12-4 and TRBJ2-7; 7 nucleotides align to TRBD2. The CDR3 extends over 15 amino acids. The V gene end was trimmed by 5 bases and the J gene end by 3 bases; junction bases not matched to a gene: 10. CDR3 residues: CASSRSGTTRYEQYF. DNA for the CDR3: TGTGCCAGCAGTCGATCCGGGACTACCCGCTACGAGCAGTACTTC.

This clonotype was recorded at least ten times. V is TRBV20-1 and J is TRBJ2-7, with 10 positions matching TRBD2. CDR1 DFQATT and CDR2 SNEGSKA come from the germline V gene (reference sequence). The CDR3 extends over 15 amino acids. V trimming: 1 base; J trimming: 3 bases; junction bases outside the gene matches: 6. CDR3 region: CSARAPSGSVYEQYF. CDR3 nucleotides: TGCAGTGCTAGAGCCCCTAGCGGGAGTGTCTACGAGCAGTACTTC.

The rearrangement uses TRBV4-3 and TRBJ2-1, with 12 bases matching TRBD2. V was pared by 2 bases and J by 9 bases, with 8 bases of the junction left unmatched. Germline assignment: CDR1 LGHNA and CDR2 YSLEER. This CDR3 comprises 16 residues. The chain's CDR3 is CASSQSRLAGVVEQFF. CDR3 nucleotides: TGCGCCAGCAGCCAATCCAGACTAGCGGGAGTAGTTGAGCAGTTCTTC.

The V gene is TRBV5-1, the J gene TRBJ2-7; TRBD2 aligns across 9 bases. With 3 bases clipped from V and 2 bases from J, the junction kept 9 bases outside the gene matches. The CDR3 runs 16 residues. Germline assignment: CDR1 SGHRS and CDR2 YFSETQ. The CDR3 sequence is CASSSGLAGTPYEQYF. CDR3 bases: TGCGCCAGCAGCTCGGGTCTAGCGGGAACGCCCTACGAGCAGTACTTC.

The chain is built from TRBV20-1 and TRBJ2-3, with a possible D match to TRBD2 (6 bases). The CDR3 runs to 16 residues. The V end lost 5 bases, the J end lost 1 base, and 19 bases lay between the germline ends. Germline assignment: CDR1 DFQATT and CDR2 SNEGSKA (reference sequence). The CDR3 DNA is TGCAGTGCTTATGCGCGGGACCGCCGACGCACAGATACGCAGTATTTT. It encodes CSAYARDRRRTDTQYF.

The chain has TRBV15 and TRBJ1-6; D unresolved. Germline CDR1 is LNHNV and CDR2 is YYDKDF (reference sequence). V shed 0 bases and J shed 5 bases, with 8 bases lying between them. The CDR3 covers 15 residues. DNA for the CDR3: TGTGCCACCAGCAGAGATCCAACGGATAATTCACCCCTCCACTTT. It encodes CATSRDPTDNSPLHF. The entire variable domain, with the rest obtained from reference TRBV15 and TRBJ1-6, is as follows: DAMVIQNPRYQVTQFGKPVTLSCSQTLNHNVMYWYQQKSSQAPKLLFHYYDKDFNNEADTPDNFQSRRPNTSFCFLDIRSPGLGDTAMYLCATSRDPTDNSPLHFGNGTRLTVT.

This clonotype was picked up many times. J is TRBJ2-1 and V is TRBV11-2; D uncertain. The CDR3 has 15 residues. The V end was cut by 0 bases, the J end by 0 bases, with 6 bases between. Per germline, CDR1 SGHAT and CDR2 FQNNGV. The CDR3: CASSLDVRSYNEQFF. The CDR3 bases are TGTGCCAGCAGCTTAGACGTACGCTCCTACAATGAGCAGTTCTTC.

The CDR3 is CASSQVGIWGVRNNEQFF. The CDR3 coding sequence is TGTGCCAGCAGCCAAGTTGGAATTTGGGGGGTTCGGAACAATGAGCAGTTCTTC. J is TRBJ2-1 and V is TRBV14; TRBD2 might be the D (6 bases). The CDR3 spans 18 residues. Germline CDR1 is SGHDN and CDR2 is FVKESK. Deletions cut 1 base from V and 5 bases from J, with 21 bases between.

In its sample, this clonotype was seen once. The genes are TRBV11-2 and TRBJ2-7; perhaps TRBD1 as D (6 bases). The CDR3 contains 18 residues. Trimming took off 1 base at V and 4 bases at J, with 23 bases between the two ends. Germline CDR1 is SGHAT and CDR2 is FQNNGV. This chain's CDR3 is CASSLVMLGAGALYEQYF. The CDR3 DNA reads as TGTGCCAGCAGCTTAGTAATGCTGGGGGCAGGGGCCCTTTACGAGCAGTACTTC.

This clonotype was detected once. The CDR3 nucleotides read TGTGCCAGCAGTTTTTACCAGGGCCTCTACCCGAACACCGGGGAGCTGTTTTTT. Translation gives CASSFYQGLYPNTGELFF. The chain carries TRBV28 and TRBJ2-2; D is possibly TRBD1 (5 bases). Germline assignment: CDR1 MDHEN and CDR2 SYDVKM. The CDR3 contains 18 residues. The V end was cut by 3 bases, the J end by 0 bases, with 17 bases between.

The sample holds a few counts of this clonotype. CDR3 protein: CASSPRTGGITEAFF. Here the CDR3 DNA reads TGTGCCAGCAGTCCTAGGACAGGGGGCATTACTGAAGCTTTCTTT. The chain joins TRBV27 to TRBJ1-1, with 11 positions matching TRBD1. In germline, CDR1 is MNHEY, CDR2 SMNVEV (reference sequence). V was pared by 5 bases and J by 5 bases, with 7 bases of the junction left unmatched. This CDR3 has 15 residues.